These 14 T cell receptor beta chains came from one sample sequenced in a study of PD-L1 blockade in urothelial cancer. Libraries were prepared by immunoSEQ multiplex PCR; TCRdb keeps only in-frame clonotypes and omits some of them. The sample has some 100,000 clones; roughly nine tenths are singletons. The sample here was PBMCs, taken around atezolizumab (anti-PD-L1) treatment. These receptors were collected from a woman older than 75 with urothelial cancer.

V and J are TRBV6-5 and TRBJ1-6, with TRBD1 identical over 8 bases. Germline V lookup: CDR1 MNHEY, CDR2 SVGAGI. The CDR3 contains 13 residues. V lost 6 bases to trimming and J lost 9 bases; unmatched junction nucleotides: 4. This CDR3 is CASSPGGGSPLHF. CDR3 nucleotides: TGTGCCAGCAGCCCAGGGGGCGGTTCACCCCTCCACTTT.

This chain uses TRBV6-1 with TRBJ2-7; TRBD2 matches at 7 bases. Trimming took 6 bases from V and 2 from J; bases not matched to a gene: 7. The CDR3 length is 14 residues. Germline CDR1 and CDR2: MNHNS and SASEGT. This CDR3 reads CASRGMGGPYEQYF. CDR3 in DNA: TGTGCCAGCAGGGGTATGGGAGGGCCCTACGAGCAGTACTTC.

The V and J genes are TRBV7-9 and TRBJ2-3; perhaps TRBD1 as D (6 bases). Germline V gives CDR1 SEHNR, CDR2 FQNEAQ (reference sequence). The CDR3 runs 16 residues. V lost 5 bases and J 4 bases, leaving 19 bases between the germline ends. As DNA, the CDR3 is TGTGCCAGCAGCCCGAGAAACAGGGTTAGCCCAGATACGCAGTATTTT. Encoded protein: CASSPRNRVSPDTQYF.

The chain links TRBV2 to TRBJ2-5; TRBD2 is a possible D gene (5 bases). The CDR3 runs 14 residues. The V gene lost 8 bases and the J gene lost 2 bases, with 15 bases spanning the gap. Germline lookup yields CDR1 SNHLY and CDR2 FYNNEI. CDR3 DNA sequence: TGTGCCAGCGCAGTGCTTGGGAGACAAGAGACCCAGTACTTC. As protein: CASAVLGRQETQYF.

This clone has just one count. The rearrangement joins TRBV5-1 to TRBJ2-2, with 12 positions matching TRBD2. The CDR3 totals 14 residues. The J segment lost 4 bases and the V segment lost 5 bases, leaving 0 bases of the junction unmatched. Germline values: CDR1 SGHRS, CDR2 YFSETQ. CDR3 amino acids: CASRTSGGTGELFF. Written as DNA, the CDR3 is TGCGCCAGCAGGACTAGCGGGGGCACCGGGGAGCTGTTTTTT.

This clone was counted between two and nine times. The V and J genes are TRBV6-1 and TRBJ1-2, with no clear D. CDR3 length: 12 amino acids. Germline values: CDR1 MNHNS, CDR2 SASEGT. Trimming left V 3 bases short and J 8 bases short, with 10 bases between. This CDR3 is CASSEPGKGYTF. The DNA of the CDR3 is TGTGCCAGCAGTGAGCCGGGAAAGGGCTACACCTTC.

This chain links TRBV5-4 with TRBJ2-1, with 7 bases aligning to TRBD2. Trimming cost V 0 bases and J 9 bases; bases outside gene matches: 6. Germline CDR1 reads SGHNT; CDR2 reads YYREEE (reference sequence). CDR3 length: 14 amino acids. The CDR3 spells CASSLGGGVTEQFF. The CDR3 coding sequence is TGTGCCAGCAGCTTGGGGGGAGGGGTAACTGAGCAGTTCTTC.

V gene TRBV7-3 combines with J gene TRBJ2-1, with 8 bases fitting TRBD1. This CDR3 comprises 17 residues. Germline CDR1 SGHTA, CDR2 FQGTGA. V lost 0 bases to trimming and J lost 8 bases; unmatched junction nucleotides: 12. The CDR3 region has the DNA TGTGCCAGCAGCTTAACGTTACGGACAGGGCCGGGGGATGAGCAGTTCTTC. Its protein is CASSLTLRTGPGDEQFF.

The rearrangement uses TRBV6-5 and TRBJ1-2; no firm D call. This CDR3 contains 13 residues. Trimming shortened V by 6 bases and J by 0 bases, and 8 bases separated the two germline ends. Per germline, CDR1 MNHEY and CDR2 SVGAGI. CDR3 region: CASRDGTNYGYTF. For the CDR3, the DNA is TGTGCCAGCAGGGACGGGACTAACTATGGCTACACCTTC.

The chain recombines TRBV6-6 with TRBJ2-3; TRBD1 agrees at 9 bases. Germline lookup yields CDR1 MNHNY and CDR2 SVGAGI (reference sequence). The CDR3 has 15 amino acids. V dropped 4 bases and J dropped 7; count of bases not matched to a gene: 9. CDR3 sequence: CASSLQGTGQNTQYF. The CDR3 coding sequence is TGTGCCAGCAGTTTACAGGGGACAGGGCAAAATACGCAGTATTTT.

The V and J genes are TRBV9 and TRBJ1-2; perhaps TRBD1 as D (6 bases). V dropped 4 bases and J dropped 1 base, with 14 bases sitting between them. The CDR3 extends over 15 amino acids. CDR1 is SGDLS and CDR2 is YYNGEE in the germline V gene. The CDR3: CASSSKSGVNYGYTF. The CDR3 DNA reads as TGTGCCAGCAGCTCAAAATCAGGGGTTAACTATGGCTACACCTTC.

The chain recombines TRBV7-9 with TRBJ2-1, with TRBD2 matching over 7 bases. The germline gives CDR1 SEHNR, CDR2 FQNEAQ (reference sequence). J gave up 9 bases and V 2 bases, and 7 bases lay outside the gene matches. The CDR3 is 14 amino acids. The CDR3 reads CASSLLGSGLEQFF. The DNA of the CDR3 is TGTGCCAGCAGCTTACTTGGTAGCGGGCTTGAGCAGTTCTTC. The variable domain in full, completed from reference TRBV7-9 and TRBJ2-1, reads DTGVSQNPRHKITKRGQNVTFRCDPISEHNRLYWYRQTLGQGPEFLTYFQNEAQLEKSRLLSDRFSAERPKGSFSTLEIQRTEQGDSAMYLCASSLLGSGLEQFFGPGTRLTVL.

The chain uses TRBV10-3 and TRBJ1-1; 8 nucleotides align to TRBD1. Per germline, CDR1 ENHRY and CDR2 SYGVKD. This CDR3 has 13 residues. The trim removed 8 bases at V and 7 bases at J, leaving 9 bases unmatched. CDR3 residues: CAISLDRASEAFF. The CDR3 DNA sequence: TGTGCCATCTCGCTGGACAGGGCAAGTGAAGCTTTCTTT.

This clone occurred a few times. This chain links TRBV5-1 with TRBJ1-2; D is perhaps TRBD1 (6 bases). Looked up from germline, CDR1 is SGHRS and CDR2 is YFSETQ. There are 13 residues in the CDR3. Trimming took 4 bases from V and 6 from J, leaving 13 bases between them. CDR3 protein: CASSLTNRDGYTF. As DNA, the CDR3 is TGCGCCAGCAGCCTTACAAACAGGGATGGCTACACCTTC.